This TCR beta chain was sequenced during a study of cytomegalovirus exposure and HLA in healthy donors. Study background: Some 77 million unique TCRs from HLA-typed donors were held in an early release of data.

After removal of 4 bases from V and 7 bases from J, the junction contained 7 bases not matched to a gene. The CDR3 contains 15 residues. The germline CDR1 and CDR2 sequences are SGDLS and YYNGEE. General observations from the study: Some TCR beta chains (approximately 180 of them) were listed as cytomegalovirus-associated. A later analysis linked a missense DCLRE1C variant to TCR beta V- and J-gene trimming.

Comment on this clone: Its antigen is not identified.

Both 60 Vbeta primers and 13 Jbeta primers went into the PCR. TCRdb's copy holds only in-frame clones and misses some; the assay was immunoSEQ multiplex PCR. The sample lists 110,000 to 150,000 clones, 60% to 80% occurring once. This chain links TRBV9 with TRBJ2-1; 11 positions agree with TRBD2. The source of this sequence is a male donor in good health and CMV-seronegative. Input material: PBMCs. CDR3 sequence (DNA): TGTGCCAGCAGCCTGACTAGCGGGAACTATAATGAGCAGTTCTTC. This sequence encodes CASSLTSGNYNEQFF.